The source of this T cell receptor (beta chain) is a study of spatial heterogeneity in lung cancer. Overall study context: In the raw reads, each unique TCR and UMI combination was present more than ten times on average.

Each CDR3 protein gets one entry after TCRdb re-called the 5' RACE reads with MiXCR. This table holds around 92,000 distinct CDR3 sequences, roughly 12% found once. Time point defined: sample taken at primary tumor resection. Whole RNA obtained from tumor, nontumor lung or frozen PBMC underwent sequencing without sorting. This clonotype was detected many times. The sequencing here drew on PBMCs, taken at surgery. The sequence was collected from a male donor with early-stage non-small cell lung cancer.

CDR3 sequence: CASSWRGHSYEQYF. The DNA of the CDR3 is TGTGCCAGCAGTTGGCGGGGCCACTCCTACGAGCAGTACTTC. This rearrangement joins TRBV12-3 or TRBV12-4 to TRBJ2-7; possibly TRBD2 for D (6 bases). The germline V and J ends were trimmed by 4 bases and 0 bases, with 10 bases remaining between them. CDR3 size: 14 residues.